The rows below give T cell receptor beta chains drawn from one sample of a study of shared clonotypes between healthy human individuals. Assay: immunoSEQ multiplex PCR; the TCRdb copy retains only in-frame clones and omits some. This table has 450,000 to 500,000 clones, roughly 85% appearing once. Sample: PBMCs. All receptors derive from a woman between 40 and 55 years old in good health. Some clones in this sample may be carry-over from other donors' samples. Both conserved end residues are part of each CDR3. D genes are given only for firm matches. Only part of the rows carry a size: once, few, many, or a class if the clone is expanded.

clone_size j_call v_call d_call cdr3_nt cdr3_aa
NA TRBJ2-7 TRBV5-1 NA TGCGCCAGCAGCGAGGGATCAGCATCCTACGAGCAGTACTTC CASSEGSASYEQYF
NA TRBJ2-5 TRBV7-6 TRBD2 TGTGCCAGCAGCTCCCTGGGACTAGCGGGAGCACAAGAGACCCAGTACTTC CASSSLGLAGAQETQYF
NA TRBJ2-3 TRBV27 TRBD1 TGTGCCAGCAGTGAAGCCAGGGGGCCAGATACGCAGTATTTT CASSEARGPDTQYF
once TRBJ1-3 TRBV18 NA TGTGCCAGCTCACCAGGGGACCGCTACTCTGGAAACACCATATATTTT CASSPGDRYSGNTIYF
NA TRBJ2-7 TRBV28 TRBD1 TGTGCCAGCAGTGGGGCGGGACAGGGCGGCGACGAGCAGTACTTC CASSGAGQGGDEQYF
NA TRBJ2-7 TRBV28 NA TGTGCCAGCAGTTTAGGGGACCGAGAAGGGGAGCAGTACTTC CASSLGDREGEQYF
NA TRBJ2-7 TRBV6-6 NA TGTGCCAGCAGTTACCCTCCGGGTGGCGAGCAGTACTTC CASSYPPGGEQYF
once TRBJ2-4 TRBV29-1 NA TGCAGCGTTGAAGATCGAGTTATCAAAAACATTCAGTACTTC CSVEDRVIKNIQYF
NA TRBJ2-7 TRBV29-1 TRBD2 TGCAGCGCCGAAGGCGGGAGCAACTACGAGCAGTACTTC CSAEGGSNYEQYF
NA TRBJ2-3 TRBV30 TRBD2 TGTGCCCGAACCCAAGCGGGGGGCACAGATACGCAGTATTTT CARTQAGGTDTQYF
once TRBJ1-3 TRBV6-1 NA TGTGCCAGCAGTGAAGTTTTCGGCAGGACCCCTAGCTCTGGAAACACCATATATTTT CASSEVFGRTPSSGNTIYF
NA TRBJ2-3 TRBV18 NA TGTGCCAGCTCACCATTCGCGGCCCCCACAGATACGCAGTATTTT CASSPFAAPTDTQYF
once TRBJ2-2 TRBV10-3 TRBD1 TGTGCCATCAGTGAGGAGGGGACAGGGGGCCGGACCGGGGAGCTGTTTTTT CAISEEGTGGRTGELFF
NA TRBJ1-3 TRBV15 NA TGTGCCACCAGCAGTGCTGGAAACACCATATATTTT CATSSAGNTIYF
NA TRBJ1-5 TRBV12-2 NA TGTGCAAGTCGCCTAAACATAAGGGGGGGGCAGCCCCAGCATTTT CASRLNIRGGQPQHF
NA TRBJ2-7 TRBV27 TRBD1 TGTGCCAGCAGTTCTCATCCGGGACAGGGGTTTGTCGAGCAGTACTTC CASSSHPGQGFVEQYF
few TRBJ2-2 TRBV7-3 NA TGTGCCAGCAGCTTCTCCTCCTCCGGGGAGCTGTTTTTT CASSFSSSGELFF
once TRBJ2-3 TRBV5-1 NA TGCGCCAGCAGCTTGGCCCCCGGGGCGCGAGGGCCCACAGATACGCAGTATTTT CASSLAPGARGPTDTQYF
once TRBJ2-3 TRBV9 NA TGTGCCAGCAGCGTAGCTACCCTTTCTACGCAGTATTTT CASSVATLSTQYF
NA TRBJ2-7 TRBV11-2 TRBD2 TGTGCCAGCAGCGGGGGGACTAGCGGGAGCTCCTACGAGCAGTACTTC CASSGGTSGSSYEQYF
NA TRBJ2-2 TRBV19 NA TGTGCCAGTAGTATCGGGAACACCGGGGAGCTGTTTTTT CASSIGNTGELFF
once TRBJ2-1 TRBV7-2 NA TGTGCCAGCAGCTCAAACTCCTACAATGAGCAGTTCTTC CASSSNSYNEQFF
NA TRBJ2-3 TRBV2 NA TGTGCCAGCAGGGAGGGAGCAGATACGCAGTATTTT CASREGADTQYF
NA TRBJ2-7 TRBV7-9 NA TGTGCCAGCAGCTCAGGCGGGCAGAACCAGTACGAGCAGTACTTC CASSSGGQNQYEQYF
NA TRBJ1-4 TRBV18 NA TGTGCCAGCTCACCAAAGCAACTTGCAACTAATGAAAAACTGTTTTTT CASSPKQLATNEKLFF
NA TRBJ1-5 TRBV15 NA TGTGCCACCAGCAGAGATCGCAGCAATCAGCCCCAGCATTTT CATSRDRSNQPQHF
NA TRBJ2-7 TRBV10-3 NA TGTGCCATCAGTGAGTCTTCCGGGGGCGGATACGAGCAGTACTTC CAISESSGGGYEQYF
NA TRBJ2-1 TRBV5-1 TRBD2 TGCGCCAGCAGCCTGACTAGCGGGTCCTACAATGAGCAGTTCTTC CASSLTSGSYNEQFF
NA TRBJ2-2 TRBV5-1 NA TGCGCCAGCAGCACCGGACAGTCCGCGAACACCGGGGAGCTGTTTTTT CASSTGQSANTGELFF
NA TRBJ1-4 TRBV9 NA TGTGCCAGCAGCGTCCTTGGCACTAATGAAAAACTGTTTTTT CASSVLGTNEKLFF
NA TRBJ2-1 TRBV30 NA TGTGCCTGGAGTGTAACGGCAGACCTCAATGAGCAGTTCTTC CAWSVTADLNEQFF
many TRBJ2-1 TRBV30 TRBD2 TGTGCCTGGAGTGTACCTGGTACTAGCGGTTACAATGAGCAGTTCTTC CAWSVPGTSGYNEQFF
NA TRBJ1-3 TRBV30 NA TGTGCCTGGAGTGTACCTCGTCTCTCTGGAAACACCATATATTTT CAWSVPRLSGNTIYF
NA TRBJ1-1 TRBV7-9 NA TGTGCCAGCAGCTTAGAGGTGTCAGGCACTGAAGCTTTCTTT CASSLEVSGTEAFF
NA TRBJ1-1 TRBV27 NA TGTGCCAGCAGTTATCAGGGGCGGACTGAAGCTTTCTTT CASSYQGRTEAFF
NA TRBJ2-3 TRBV30 TRBD2 TGTGCCTGGAGTGTATGGGTAGCGGGAAAAACAGATACGCAGTATTTT CAWSVWVAGKTDTQYF
NA TRBJ2-7 TRBV9 TRBD2 TGTGCCAGCAGCTCCAGGCGGGGCGGGAGGGCCTCGTACGAGCAGTACTTC CASSSRRGGRASYEQYF
NA TRBJ1-5 TRBV6-6 TRBD1 TGTGCCAGCATCTCAACAGGGGGCTTCAATCAGCCCCAGCATTTT CASISTGGFNQPQHF
NA TRBJ1-2 TRBV7-2 TRBD1 TGTGCCAGCAGCCGCCAAGTCGGGACAGGGGGAAAGAGCTATGGCTACACCTTC CASSRQVGTGGKSYGYTF
NA TRBJ2-5 TRBV5-1 NA TGCGCCAGCAGCTTGGGATGGTACCAAGAGACCCAGTACTTC CASSLGWYQETQYF
NA TRBJ1-2 TRBV5-1 TRBD1 TGCGCCAGCAGTCGGGACAGGAAAAGCGGGTTTGATGGCTACACCTTC CASSRDRKSGFDGYTF
NA TRBJ2-7 TRBV28 NA TGTGCCAGCTGCGGACTACAATTCTACGAGCAGTACTTC CASCGLQFYEQYF
NA TRBJ2-1 TRBV18 NA TGTGCCAGCTCACCCGTGGGGGCGGGCAATGAGCAGTTCTTC CASSPVGAGNEQFF